This T cell receptor beta chain emerged from a study of blood T cell repertoires in COVID-19. Germline trimming cut 3 bases from V and 5 bases from J; bases unmatched to any gene: 10. Per the germline V gene, CDR1 is KGHSH and CDR2 is LQKENI. The CDR3 consists of 16 residues. Sequencing used immunoSEQ multiplex PCR; TCRdb keeps in-frame clones, though not all of them. The repertoire holds hundreds of thousands of clones, with 85% to 90% as singletons. The rearrangement uses TRBV18 and TRBJ1-5; 7 bases align to TRBD1. This TCR was sampled from a human donor in a cohort sampled during active COVID-19. Input material: peripheral blood. The CDR3 sequence is CASSPTNPTGYQPQHF. The CDR3 nucleotides read TGTGCCAGCTCACCGACGAACCCGACAGGGTATCAGCCCCAGCATTTT.